These T cell receptor beta chains were read from a single sample in a study of blood T cell repertoires in COVID-19. TCRdb keeps only in-frame clones here, not all; method: immunoSEQ multiplex PCR. The sample shows about 150,000 clones, about 86% of them seen only once. The sequencing input was peripheral blood. These receptors originate from a woman aged 55-70 years with acute or convalescent COVID-19. The conserved cysteine and the conserved F or W are not part of the CDR3 here.

TRBV4-1 | ASSQDDRSYTEAF
TRBV7-2 | ASSRPGQGGGYT
TRBV28 | VSTGGAWGNQPQH
TRBV20-1 | SAAGQRLF
TRBV11-1 | ASSLGTSGGDTQY
TRBV29-1 | SVERTGATDTQY
TRBV3-1/TRBV3-2 | ASTITGPRVTSPLH
TRBV5-1 | ASSPYLAGVDGYT
TRBV5-1 | ASSYAGTEETQY
TRBV5-4 | ASSQGEGNYGYT
TRBV9 | ASSARAGANVLT
TRBV19 | ASSIIGTGSTNEKLF
TRBV19 | ASSPSPGNYGYT
TRBV7-9 | ASSNRTGVRETQY
TRBV11-2 | ASSWTSGATGELF
TRBV29-1 | SVLQNLNYGYT
TRBV4-2 | ASSLRTSDEQY
TRBV5-1 | ASSLAAGNTEAF
TRBV3-1/TRBV3-2 | ASSAQGDTQY
TRBV20-1 | SASSGGNTEAF
TRBV3-1/TRBV3-2 | ASSVLGPGYGYT
TRBV19 | ASKKDRTNYGYT
TRBV5-1 | ASSLESQGRSGYT
TRBV30 | ASTVGPNYEQY
TRBV9 | ASSVAGQGGNTEAF
TRBV5-4 | ASSGRGNTEAF
TRBV5-6 | ASSLVAGGGWPLH
TRBV2 | ASSLDRANEKLF
TRBV2 | ASMIQGLTNEKLF
TRBV5-1 | ASSAVVNLQHHNQETQY
TRBV11-1 | ASSLGGISSPLH
TRBV5-1 | ASSLQGQSSETQY
TRBV30 | AWSVQGEYSNQPQH
TRBV6-1 | ASSEQSGSLAQH
TRBV28 | ASSPRTTRTDTQY
TRBV28 | ASSFSGGGNEKLF
TRBV18 | ASSSETGFYGYT
TRBV11-1 | ASSWTDRDLGYT
TRBV6-5 | ASRNAGGYT
TRBV5-1 | ASSLYLSGGYNEQF
TRBV19 | ASSSGGRTDTQY
TRBV6-1 | ASSVILGQGSTEAF
TRBV11-3 | ASSLSTGELF
TRBV5-1 | ASSPRQGSYNEQF
TRBV11-1 | ASSDGWTGVEKLF
TRBV3-1/TRBV3-2 | ASSQGPNEKLF
TRBV9 | ASSVAGAGGTQETQY
TRBV30 | AWSRSSLGNQPQH
TRBV6-5 | ASSYSWGLNTEAF
TRBV12-3/TRBV12-4 | ASREGVNEKLF
TRBV4-1 | ASSPWGQGVNQPQH
TRBV5-1 | ASSLDPGQGGNQPQH
TRBV18 | ASSPSLAGGEEETQY
TRBV9 | ASSVAGRGADTQY